This section outlines one T cell receptor (beta chain) sequence together with its context. Its antigen remains unknown. This CDR3 is built from 15 residues. V gave up 6 bases and J gave up 6 bases; unmatched junction bases: 11. Germline CDR1 and CDR2: KGHSH and LQKENI. Clones were read by immunoSEQ multiplex PCR, and TCRdb kept only the in-frame ones, dropping some. The sample consists of about 30,000 clones, 70% to 85% of them appearing once. The sample is drawn from a study of CD4 T cells in relation to SARS-CoV-2 and coronaviruses. CD4+ T cells from unexposed donors were obtained before the COVID-19 pandemic (2011-2018). The cells were cultured for approximately 10 days before CD4+ T cells were isolated.

This rearrangement joins TRBV18 to TRBJ2-1; 7 positions agree with TRBD1. The material sequenced was CD4+ T cells from PBMCs, cultured in vitro. This sequence originates from a human donor in good health. CDR3 protein: CASSPVGTDFNEQFF. CDR3 DNA: TGTGCCAGCTCCCCAGTGGGGACAGACTTCAATGAGCAGTTCTTC. The full variable domain, in which reference TRBV18 and TRBJ2-1 provide the parts outside the CDR3, is NAGVMQNPRHLVRRRGQEARLRCSPMKGHSHVYWYRQLPEEGLKFMVYLQKENIIDESGMPKERFSAEFPKEGPSILRIQQVVRGDSAAYFCASSPVGTDFNEQFFGPGTRLTVL.